This TCR beta chain originates from a study of T cell changes during pregnancy in multiple sclerosis. Trimming cost V 7 bases and J 4 bases, with 22 bases left between them. The CDR3 totals 16 residues. From germline, CDR1 is LNHDA and CDR2 SQIVND (reference sequence). Data came from immunoSEQ multiplex PCR; TCRdb stores just in-frame clones and leaves some out. The sample includes 30,000 to 45,000 clones, roughly 88% of them seen just once. Sequenced material: CD4+ T cells from peripheral blood mononuclear cells, taken before pregnancy. This chain links TRBV19 with TRBJ1-1; a possible D gene is TRBD1 (6 bases). This sequence was found in a female donor with multiple sclerosis, enrolled in a pregnancy study. The CDR3 DNA sequence: TGTGCCAGTACCCCCTTTGGCCAGGGGATTGGCACTGAAGCTTTCTTT. Amino acids: CASTPFGQGIGTEAFF.